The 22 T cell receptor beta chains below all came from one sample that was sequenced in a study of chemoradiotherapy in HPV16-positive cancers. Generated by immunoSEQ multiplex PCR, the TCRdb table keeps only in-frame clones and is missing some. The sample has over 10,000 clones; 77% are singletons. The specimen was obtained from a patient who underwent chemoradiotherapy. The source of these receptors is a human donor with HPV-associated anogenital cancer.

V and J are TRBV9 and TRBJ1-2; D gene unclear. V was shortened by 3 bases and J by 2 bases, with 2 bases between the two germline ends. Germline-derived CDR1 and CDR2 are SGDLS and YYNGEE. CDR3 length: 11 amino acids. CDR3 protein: CASSANYGYTF. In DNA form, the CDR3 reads TGTGCCAGCAGCGCCAACTATGGCTACACCTTC. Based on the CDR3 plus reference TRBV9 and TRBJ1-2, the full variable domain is DSGVTQTPKHLITATGQRVTLRCSPRSGDLSVYWYQQSLDQGLQFLIQYYNGEERAKGNILERFSAQQFPDLHSELNLSSLELGDSALYFCASSANYGYTFGSGTRLTVV.

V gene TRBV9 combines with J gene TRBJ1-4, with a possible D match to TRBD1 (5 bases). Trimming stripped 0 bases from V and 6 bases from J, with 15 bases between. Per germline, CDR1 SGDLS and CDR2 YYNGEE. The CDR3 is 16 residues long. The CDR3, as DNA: TGTGCCAGCAGCGTAGATTCGGGGGGGAAGTATGAAAAACTGTTTTTT. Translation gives CASSVDSGGKYEKLFF.

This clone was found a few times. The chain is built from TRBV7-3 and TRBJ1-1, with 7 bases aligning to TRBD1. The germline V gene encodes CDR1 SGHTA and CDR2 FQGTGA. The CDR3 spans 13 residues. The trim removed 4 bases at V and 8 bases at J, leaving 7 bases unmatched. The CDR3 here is CASSSQGWAEAFF. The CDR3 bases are TGTGCCAGCAGCTCACAGGGGTGGGCCGAAGCTTTCTTT.

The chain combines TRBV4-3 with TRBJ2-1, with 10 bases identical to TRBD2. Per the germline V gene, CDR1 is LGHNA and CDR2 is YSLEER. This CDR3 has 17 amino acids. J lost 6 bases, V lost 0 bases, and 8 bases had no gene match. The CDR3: CASSQEPGTSAFNEQFF. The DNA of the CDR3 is TGCGCCAGCAGCCAAGAGCCCGGGACTAGCGCCTTCAATGAGCAGTTCTTC.

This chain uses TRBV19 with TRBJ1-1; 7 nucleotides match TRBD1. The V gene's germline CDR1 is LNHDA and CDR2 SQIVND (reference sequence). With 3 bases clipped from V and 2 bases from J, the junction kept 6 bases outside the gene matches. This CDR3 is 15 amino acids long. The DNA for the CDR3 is TGTGCCAGTAGTATGGCCAGGGGGGCTAACACTGAAGCTTTCTTT. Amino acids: CASSMARGANTEAFF.

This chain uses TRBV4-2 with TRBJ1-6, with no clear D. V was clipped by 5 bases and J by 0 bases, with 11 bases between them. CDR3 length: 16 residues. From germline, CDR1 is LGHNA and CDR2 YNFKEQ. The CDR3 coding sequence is TGTGCCAGCAGCTTAGACCCGAGCTCCTATAATTCACCCCTCCACTTT. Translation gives CASSLDPSSYNSPLHF.

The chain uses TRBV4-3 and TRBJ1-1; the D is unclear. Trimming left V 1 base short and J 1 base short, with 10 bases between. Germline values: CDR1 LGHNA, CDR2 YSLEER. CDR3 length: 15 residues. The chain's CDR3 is CASSQGTAGNTEAFF. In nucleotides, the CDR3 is TGCGCCAGCAGCCAAGGGACGGCGGGGAACACTGAAGCTTTCTTT.

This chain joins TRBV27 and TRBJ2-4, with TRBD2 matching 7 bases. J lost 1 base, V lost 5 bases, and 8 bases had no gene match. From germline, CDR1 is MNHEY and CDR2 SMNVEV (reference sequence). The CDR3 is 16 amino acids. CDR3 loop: CASSSRGGSAKNIQYF. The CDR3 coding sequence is TGTGCCAGCAGTAGTCGCGGGGGTTCGGCCAAAAACATTCAGTACTTC.

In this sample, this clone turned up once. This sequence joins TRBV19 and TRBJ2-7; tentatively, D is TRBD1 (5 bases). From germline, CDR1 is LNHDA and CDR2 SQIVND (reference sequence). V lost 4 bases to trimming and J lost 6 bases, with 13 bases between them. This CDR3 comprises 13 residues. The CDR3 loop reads CASSTQGLGEQYF. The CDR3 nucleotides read TGTGCCAGTAGTACCCAGGGTTTAGGCGAGCAGTACTTC.

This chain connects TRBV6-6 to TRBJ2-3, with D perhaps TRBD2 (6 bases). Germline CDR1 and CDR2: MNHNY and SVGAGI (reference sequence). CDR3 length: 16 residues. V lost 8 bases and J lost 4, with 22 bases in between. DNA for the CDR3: TGTGCCAGCGGTCCGGCGAGAGCGGGCTTTGCAGATACGCAGTATTTT. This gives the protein CASGPARAGFADTQYF.

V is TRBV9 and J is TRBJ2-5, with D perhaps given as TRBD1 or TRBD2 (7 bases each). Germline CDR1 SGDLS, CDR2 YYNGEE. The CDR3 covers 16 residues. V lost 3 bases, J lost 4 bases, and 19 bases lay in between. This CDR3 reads CASSAQIRGGGETQYF. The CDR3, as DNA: TGTGCCAGCAGCGCCCAAATCAGGGGGGGAGGAGAGACCCAGTACTTC.

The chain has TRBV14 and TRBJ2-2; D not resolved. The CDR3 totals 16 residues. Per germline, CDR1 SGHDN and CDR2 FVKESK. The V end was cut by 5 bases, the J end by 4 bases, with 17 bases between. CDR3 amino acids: CASSLSRLGFTGELFF. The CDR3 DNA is TGTGCCAGCAGCTTGAGTAGGTTGGGGTTCACCGGGGAGCTGTTTTTT.

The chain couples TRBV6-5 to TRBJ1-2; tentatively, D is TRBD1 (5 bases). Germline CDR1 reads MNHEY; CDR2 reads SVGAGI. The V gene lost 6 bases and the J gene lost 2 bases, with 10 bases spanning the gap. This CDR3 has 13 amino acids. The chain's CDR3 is CASRVDMNYGYTF. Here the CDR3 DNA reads TGTGCCAGCAGGGTGGACATGAACTATGGCTACACCTTC.

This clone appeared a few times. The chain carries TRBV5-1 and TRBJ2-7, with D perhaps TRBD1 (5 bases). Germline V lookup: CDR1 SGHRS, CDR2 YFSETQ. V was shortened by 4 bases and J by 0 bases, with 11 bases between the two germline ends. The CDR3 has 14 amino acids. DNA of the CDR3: TGCGCCAGCAGCAAATTGGACAACTCCTACGAGCAGTACTTC. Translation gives CASSKLDNSYEQYF.

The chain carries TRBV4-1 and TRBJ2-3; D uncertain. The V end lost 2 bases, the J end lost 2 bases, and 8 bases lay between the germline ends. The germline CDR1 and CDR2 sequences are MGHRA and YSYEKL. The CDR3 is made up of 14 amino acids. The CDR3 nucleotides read TGCGCCAGCAGCCAACCGCCCTCCACAGATACGCAGTATTTT. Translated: CASSQPPSTDTQYF.

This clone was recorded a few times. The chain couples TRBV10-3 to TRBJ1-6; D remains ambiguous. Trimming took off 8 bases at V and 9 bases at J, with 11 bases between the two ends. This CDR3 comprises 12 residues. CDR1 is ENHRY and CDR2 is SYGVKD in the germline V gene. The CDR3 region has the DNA TGTGCCATCGGCGATGAGTTTTCACCCCTCCACTTT. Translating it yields CAIGDEFSPLHF.

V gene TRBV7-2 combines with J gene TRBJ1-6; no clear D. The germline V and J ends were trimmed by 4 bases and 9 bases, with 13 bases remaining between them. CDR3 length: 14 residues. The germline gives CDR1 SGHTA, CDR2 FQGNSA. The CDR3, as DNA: TGTGCCAGCAGCTACCCGGGTATCTCTTCACCCCTCCACTTT. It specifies CASSYPGISSPLHF.

CDR3 in DNA: TGTGCCAGCAGGCCGGTCTTTTCTGGAAACACCATATATTTT. This translates into CASRPVFSGNTIYF. The chain joins TRBV6-1 to TRBJ1-3; no clear D. V was pared by 6 bases and J by 1 base, with 10 bases between. The CDR3 spans 14 residues. Germline V CDR1 and CDR2: MNHNS, SASEGT.

The CDR3 sequence is CASSFGREAFF. The CDR3 DNA follows: TGTGCCAGCAGCTTTGGCAGGGAAGCTTTCTTT. V gene TRBV5-4 combines with J gene TRBJ1-1; D unresolved. The germline V and J ends were trimmed by 2 bases and 8 bases, with 7 bases remaining between them. CDR1 and CDR2 from the germline V gene are SGHNT and YYREEE (reference sequence). CDR3 length equals 11 residues.

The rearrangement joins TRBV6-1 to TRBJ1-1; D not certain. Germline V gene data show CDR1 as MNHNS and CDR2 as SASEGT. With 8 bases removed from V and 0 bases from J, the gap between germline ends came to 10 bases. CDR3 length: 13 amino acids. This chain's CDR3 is CASSQNMNTEAFF. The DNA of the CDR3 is TGTGCCAGCTCCCAAAACATGAACACTGAAGCTTTCTTT.

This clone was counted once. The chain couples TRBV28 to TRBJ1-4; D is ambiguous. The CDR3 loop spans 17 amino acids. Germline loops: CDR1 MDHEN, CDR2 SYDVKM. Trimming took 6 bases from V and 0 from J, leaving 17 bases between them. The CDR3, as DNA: TGTGCCAGCAGCCAACCGCGAGAAGTTGCAACTAATGAAAAACTGTTTTTT. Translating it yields CASSQPREVATNEKLFF.

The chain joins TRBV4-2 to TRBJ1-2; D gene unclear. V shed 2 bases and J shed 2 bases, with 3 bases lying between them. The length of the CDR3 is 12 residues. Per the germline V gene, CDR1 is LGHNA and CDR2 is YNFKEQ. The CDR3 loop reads CASSQSNYGYTF. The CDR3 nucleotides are TGTGCCAGCAGCCAATCCAACTATGGCTACACCTTC.